This T cell receptor beta chain was found in a study of chemoradiotherapy in HPV16-positive cancers. Broader study findings: In HPV16-positive patients, HPV-responsive T-cell expansion tracked better recurrence-free survival. Non-HPV-specific T cells did not expand in tumors during treatment, whereas candidate HPV-specific clones and E7-related motifs did.

To note about this clone: Its target is not known.

Samples were taken several times over chemoradiotherapy. CDR3 length equals 14 residues. The germline gives CDR1 MNHNS, CDR2 SASEGT. The ends were cut back, 6 bases at V and 4 bases at J, with 10 bases in the middle. Profiled with immunoSEQ multiplex PCR; TCRdb holds only in-frame clones, not every one. The data show roughly 19,000 clones, about 86% seen once. This sequence originates from a human donor with HPV-associated anogenital cancer. The chain uses TRBV6-1 and TRBJ2-6, with D perhaps TRBD1 or TRBD2 (5 bases each). Material: blood, obtained from a patient who underwent chemoradiotherapy. CDR3 sequence: CASRRGSGANVLTF. DNA of the CDR3: TGTGCCAGCAGGAGGGGTTCAGGGGCCAACGTCCTGACTTTC.